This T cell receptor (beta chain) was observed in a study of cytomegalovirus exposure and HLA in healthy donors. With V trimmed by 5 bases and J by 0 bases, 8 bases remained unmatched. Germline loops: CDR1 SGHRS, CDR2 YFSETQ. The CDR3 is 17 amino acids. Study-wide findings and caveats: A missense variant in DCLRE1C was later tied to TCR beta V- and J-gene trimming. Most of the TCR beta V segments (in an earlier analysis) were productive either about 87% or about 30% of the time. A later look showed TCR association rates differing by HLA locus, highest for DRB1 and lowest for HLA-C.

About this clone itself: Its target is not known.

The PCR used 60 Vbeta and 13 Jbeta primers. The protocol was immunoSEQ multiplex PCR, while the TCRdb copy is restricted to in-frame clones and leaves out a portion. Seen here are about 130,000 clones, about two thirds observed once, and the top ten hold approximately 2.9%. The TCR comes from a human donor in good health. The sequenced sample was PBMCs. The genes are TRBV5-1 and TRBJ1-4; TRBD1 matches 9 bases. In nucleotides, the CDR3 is TGCGCCAGCAGACGAACAGGGGGCCGTGCAACTAATGAAAAACTGTTTTTT. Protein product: CASRRTGGRATNEKLFF. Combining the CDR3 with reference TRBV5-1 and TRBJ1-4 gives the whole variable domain KAGVTQTPRYLIKTRGQQVTLSCSPISGHRSVSWYQQTPGQGLQFLFEYFSETQRNKGNFPGRFSGRQFSNSRSEMNVSTLELGDSALYLCASRRTGGRATNEKLFFGSGTQLSVL.